This TCR beta chain was identified during a study of blood T cell repertoires in COVID-19. TCRdb's table, derived via immunoSEQ multiplex PCR, lists solely in-frame clones and lacks some. This sample carries approximately 300,000 clones, around 89% of them seen once, and the ten largest clones take around 0.96%. V gave up 7 bases and J gave up 2 bases; unmatched junction bases: 3. The germline V gene has CDR1 MDHEN and CDR2 SYDVKM. The CDR3 totals 14 residues. The clonotype originates from a woman in her thirties or forties with COVID-19, enrolled during active disease. The sequencing input was peripheral blood. The rearrangement links TRBV28 to TRBJ2-7, with 12 bases lining up with TRBD2. Here the CDR3 DNA reads TGTGCCAGCACGCTAGCGGGGGGGACCTACGAGCAGTACTTC. Translated: CASTLAGGTYEQYF.